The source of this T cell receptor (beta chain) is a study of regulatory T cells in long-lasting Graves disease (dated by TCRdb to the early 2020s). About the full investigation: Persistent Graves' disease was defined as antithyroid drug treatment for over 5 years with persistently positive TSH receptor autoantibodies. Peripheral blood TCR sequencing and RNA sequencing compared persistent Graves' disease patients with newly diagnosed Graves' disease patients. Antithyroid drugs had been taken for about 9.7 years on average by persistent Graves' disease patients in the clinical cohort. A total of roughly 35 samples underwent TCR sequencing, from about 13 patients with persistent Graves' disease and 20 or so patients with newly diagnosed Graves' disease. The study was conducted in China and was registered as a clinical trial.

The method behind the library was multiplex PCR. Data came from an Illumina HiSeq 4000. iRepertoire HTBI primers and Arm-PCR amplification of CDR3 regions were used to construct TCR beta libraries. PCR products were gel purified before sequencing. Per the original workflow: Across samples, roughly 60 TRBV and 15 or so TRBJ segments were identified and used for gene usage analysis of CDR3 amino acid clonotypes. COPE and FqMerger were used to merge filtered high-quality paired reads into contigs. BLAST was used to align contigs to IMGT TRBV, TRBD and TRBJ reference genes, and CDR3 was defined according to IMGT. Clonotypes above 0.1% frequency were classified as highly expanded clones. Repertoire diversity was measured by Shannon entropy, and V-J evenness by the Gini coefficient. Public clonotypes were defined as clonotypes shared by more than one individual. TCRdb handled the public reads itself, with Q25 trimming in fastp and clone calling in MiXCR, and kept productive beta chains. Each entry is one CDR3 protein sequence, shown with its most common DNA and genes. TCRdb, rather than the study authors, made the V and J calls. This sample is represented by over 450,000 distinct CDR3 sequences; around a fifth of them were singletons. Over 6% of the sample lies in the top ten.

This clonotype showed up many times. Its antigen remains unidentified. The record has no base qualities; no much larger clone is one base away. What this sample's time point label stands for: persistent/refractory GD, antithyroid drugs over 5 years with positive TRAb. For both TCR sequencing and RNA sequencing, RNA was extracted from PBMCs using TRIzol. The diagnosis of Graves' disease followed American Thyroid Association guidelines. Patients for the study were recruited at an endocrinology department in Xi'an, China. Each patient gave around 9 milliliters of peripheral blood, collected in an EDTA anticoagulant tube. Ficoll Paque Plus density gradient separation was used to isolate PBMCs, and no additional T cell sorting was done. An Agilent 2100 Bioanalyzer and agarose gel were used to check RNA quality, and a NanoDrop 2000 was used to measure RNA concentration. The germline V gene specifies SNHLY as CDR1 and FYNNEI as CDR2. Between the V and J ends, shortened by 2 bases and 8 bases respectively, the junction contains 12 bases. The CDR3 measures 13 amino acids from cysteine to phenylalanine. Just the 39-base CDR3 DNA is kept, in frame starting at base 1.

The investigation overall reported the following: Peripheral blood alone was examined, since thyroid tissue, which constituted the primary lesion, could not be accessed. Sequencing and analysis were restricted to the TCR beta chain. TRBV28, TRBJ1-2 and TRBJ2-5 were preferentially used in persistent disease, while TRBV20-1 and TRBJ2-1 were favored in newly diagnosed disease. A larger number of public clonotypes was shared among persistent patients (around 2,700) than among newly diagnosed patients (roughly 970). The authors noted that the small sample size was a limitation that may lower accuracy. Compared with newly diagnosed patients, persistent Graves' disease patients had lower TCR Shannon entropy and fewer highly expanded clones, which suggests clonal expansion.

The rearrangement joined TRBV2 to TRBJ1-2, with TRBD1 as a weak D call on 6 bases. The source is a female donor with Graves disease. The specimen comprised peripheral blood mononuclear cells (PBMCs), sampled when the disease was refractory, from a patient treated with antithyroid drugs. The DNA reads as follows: TGTGCCAGCAGTGAAACAGGGACTGACGGCTACACCTTC. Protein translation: CASSETGTDGYTF. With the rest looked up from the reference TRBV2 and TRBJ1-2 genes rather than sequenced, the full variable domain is EPEVTQTPSHQVTQMGQEVILRCVPISNHLYFYWYRQILGQKVEFLVSFYNNEISEKSEIFDDQFSVERPDGSNFTLKIRSTKLEDSAMYFCASSETGTDGYTFGSGTRLTVV.